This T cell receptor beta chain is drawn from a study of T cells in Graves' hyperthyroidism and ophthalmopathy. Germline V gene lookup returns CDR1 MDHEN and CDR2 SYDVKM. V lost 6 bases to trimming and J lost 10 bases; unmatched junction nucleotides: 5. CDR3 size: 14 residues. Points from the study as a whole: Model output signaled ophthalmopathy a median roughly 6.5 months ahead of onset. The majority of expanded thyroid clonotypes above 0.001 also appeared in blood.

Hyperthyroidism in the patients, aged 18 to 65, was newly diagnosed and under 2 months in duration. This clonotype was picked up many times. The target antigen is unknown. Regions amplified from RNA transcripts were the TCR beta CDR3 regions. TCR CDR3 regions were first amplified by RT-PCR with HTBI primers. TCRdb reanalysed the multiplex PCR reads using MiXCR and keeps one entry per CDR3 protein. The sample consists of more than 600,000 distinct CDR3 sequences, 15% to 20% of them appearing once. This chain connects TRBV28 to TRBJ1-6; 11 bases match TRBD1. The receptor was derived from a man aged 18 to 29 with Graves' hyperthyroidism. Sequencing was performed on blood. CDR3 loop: CASRPGTGGSPLHF. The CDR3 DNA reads TGTGCCAGCAGGCCCGGGACAGGGGGATCACCCCTCCACTTT.